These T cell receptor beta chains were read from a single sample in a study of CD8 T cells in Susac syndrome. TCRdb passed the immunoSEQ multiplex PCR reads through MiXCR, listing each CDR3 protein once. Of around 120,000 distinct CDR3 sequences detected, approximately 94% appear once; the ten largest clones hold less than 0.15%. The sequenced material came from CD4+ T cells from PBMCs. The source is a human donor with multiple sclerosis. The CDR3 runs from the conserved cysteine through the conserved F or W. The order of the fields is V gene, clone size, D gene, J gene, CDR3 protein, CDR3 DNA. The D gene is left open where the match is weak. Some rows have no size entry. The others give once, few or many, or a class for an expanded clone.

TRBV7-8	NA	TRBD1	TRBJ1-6	CASSSLSGTGSSPLHF	TGTGCCAGCAGCTCCCTTTCCGGGACAGGGAGTTCACCCCTCCACTTT
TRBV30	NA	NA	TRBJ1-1	CAWRTSRVTEAFF	TGTGCCTGGAGAACTTCAAGAGTTACTGAAGCTTTCTTT
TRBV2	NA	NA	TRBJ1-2	CASSELTVNYGYTF	TGTGCCAGCAGTGAATTGACAGTTAACTATGGCTACACCTTC
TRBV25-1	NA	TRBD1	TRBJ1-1	CASSEGQGNYGTEAFF	TGTGCCAGCAGTGAAGGACAGGGGAACTATGGCACTGAAGCTTTCTTT
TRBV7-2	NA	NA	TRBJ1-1	CASSLDQGWSTEAFF	TGTGCCAGCAGCTTAGATCAGGGGTGGAGCACTGAAGCTTTCTTT
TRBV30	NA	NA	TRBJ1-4	CAWRESEKLFF	TGTGCCTGGAGGGAGTCTGAAAAACTGTTTTTT
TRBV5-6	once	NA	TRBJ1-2	CASSLPDPYGYTF	TGTGCCAGCAGCTTGCCAGACCCCTATGGCTACACCTTC
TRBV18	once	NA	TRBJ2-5	CASSPPSAPSQYF	TGTGCCAGCTCACCACCTTCTGCCCCGTCCCAGTACTTC
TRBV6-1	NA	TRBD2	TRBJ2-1	CASSENLAAYNEQFF	TGTGCCAGCAGTGAAAACCTAGCGGCTTACAATGAGCAGTTCTTC
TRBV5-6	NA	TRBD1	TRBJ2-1	CASSLGQGTPYEQFF	TGTGCCAGCAGCTTGGGACAGGGGACGCCTTATGAGCAGTTCTTC
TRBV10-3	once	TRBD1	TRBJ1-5	CAIPIRQGDSGNQPQHF	TGTGCCATTCCTATACGACAGGGTGATAGTGGCAATCAGCCCCAGCATTTT
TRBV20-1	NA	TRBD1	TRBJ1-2	CSASPPGQGANYGYTF	TGCAGTGCTAGTCCCCCGGGACAGGGAGCTAACTATGGCTACACCTTC
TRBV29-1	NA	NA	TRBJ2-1	CSVLFNEQFF	TGCAGCGTCTTGTTCAATGAGCAGTTCTTC
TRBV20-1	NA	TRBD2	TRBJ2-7	CSAGLAGSEQYF	TGCAGTGCTGGTTTAGCGGGTTCCGAGCAGTACTTC
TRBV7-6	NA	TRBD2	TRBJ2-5	CASSLTGSGRETQYF	TGTGCCAGCAGCTTAACGGGCAGCGGGAGGGAGACCCAGTACTTC
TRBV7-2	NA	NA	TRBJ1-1	CASSLGQSNTEAFF	TGTGCCAGCAGCTTAGGACAATCGAACACTGAAGCTTTCTTT
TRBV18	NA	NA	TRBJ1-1	CASSRGSSTSWTEAFF	TGTGCCAGCTCACGGGGGTCCAGTACTAGTTGGACTGAAGCTTTCTTT
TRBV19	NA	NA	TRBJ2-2	CASGVGLNTGELFF	TGTGCCAGCGGGGTGGGACTGAACACCGGGGAGCTGTTTTTT
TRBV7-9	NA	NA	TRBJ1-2	CASSPDLGVGYGYTF	TGTGCCAGCAGCCCAGACCTTGGGGTTGGCTATGGCTACACCTTC
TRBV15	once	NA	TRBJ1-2	CATSTVRSGDYGYTF	TGTGCCACCAGCACCGTCAGGTCCGGGGATTATGGCTACACCTTC
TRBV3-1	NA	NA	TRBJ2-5	CASSHLQVARSETQYF	TGTGCCAGCAGCCACTTACAGGTCGCCAGGTCGGAGACCCAGTACTTC
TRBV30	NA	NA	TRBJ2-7	CASGGYSYEQYF	TGTGCCTCCGGGGGTTACTCCTACGAGCAGTACTTC
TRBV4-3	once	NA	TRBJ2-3	CASSQDWTQGYRTDTQYF	TGCGCCAGCAGCCAAGATTGGACACAGGGCTATCGCACAGATACGCAGTATTTT
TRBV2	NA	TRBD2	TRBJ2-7	CASRSQLAGGAYEQYF	TGTGCCAGCAGATCGCAACTAGCGGGAGGAGCCTACGAGCAGTACTTC